A selection of T cell receptor beta chains follows, all from one sample in a study of cytomegalovirus exposure and HLA in healthy donors. Assay: immunoSEQ multiplex PCR; the TCRdb copy retains only in-frame clones and omits some. The table lists fewer than 250,000 clones, roughly 80% of them singletons. The specimen was PBMCs. These receptors were collected from a woman aged 25-40 years in good health and CMV-seropositive. Each CDR3 is given with its conserved first and last residue. A D gene is named only where the DNA matches it firmly. Clone size is shown for a subset of rows, as once, few, many or a class of expanded clone.

TRBV9	.	TRBJ1-2	.	CASSWGRTYGYTF	TGTGCCAGCAGCTGGGGCAGAACCTATGGCTACACCTTC
TRBV2	once	TRBJ1-5	TRBD1	CASLRDRGLPFQPQHF	TGTGCCAGCCTCAGGGACAGGGGGCTTCCTTTTCAGCCCCAGCATTTT
TRBV18	.	TRBJ2-1	.	CASHRGGFYNEQFF	TGTGCCAGCCACCGAGGAGGGTTCTACAATGAGCAGTTCTTC
TRBV13	once	TRBJ1-2	TRBD1	CASSSGPRQGRGYTF	TGTGCCAGCAGCTCCGGCCCACGACAGGGACGTGGCTACACCTTC
TRBV7-2	few	TRBJ2-3	.	CASSRQISSTDTQYF	TGTGCCAGCAGCCGACAGATTTCTAGCACAGATACGCAGTATTTT
TRBV19	.	TRBJ1-2	.	CATSRALWGYGYTF	TGTGCCACCTCCAGGGCACTCTGGGGCTATGGCTACACCTTC
TRBV7-3	once	TRBJ2-7	.	CASSPDNSYEQYF	TGTGCCAGCAGCCCGGACAACTCCTACGAGCAGTACTTC
TRBV7-8	.	TRBJ2-1	.	CASSLGGDHNEQFF	TGTGCCAGCAGCTTAGGGGGGGACCACAATGAGCAGTTCTTC
TRBV7-9	.	TRBJ1-3	.	CASSLQGIGNTIYF	TGTGCCAGCAGCTTACAGGGGATTGGAAACACCATATATTTT
TRBV5-1	.	TRBJ1-1	.	CASSGQSNTEAFF	TGCGCCAGCAGCGGACAGTCCAACACTGAAGCTTTCTTT
TRBV18	.	TRBJ2-5	TRBD2	CASSPPRLAGAETQYF	TGTGCCAGCTCACCACCGAGACTAGCGGGAGCAGAGACCCAGTACTTC
TRBV6-5	.	TRBJ2-3	.	CASSSTTDTQYF	TGTGCCAGCAGTTCTACCACAGATACGCAGTATTTT
TRBV11-1	.	TRBJ1-2	TRBD1	CASSAGQGRDGYTF	TGTGCCAGCAGCGCGGGACAGGGAAGGGATGGCTACACCTTC
TRBV28	.	TRBJ1-5	.	CASSYSRNQPQHF	TGTGCCAGCAGTTACAGTCGCAATCAGCCCCAGCATTTT
TRBV4-3	.	TRBJ2-1	.	CASSQEVGGMYNEQFF	TGCGCCAGCAGCCAAGAAGTGGGCGGGATGTACAATGAGCAGTTCTTC
TRBV28	once	TRBJ2-3	TRBD2	CASSSPGLSRTDTQYF	TGTGCCAGCAGTTCCCCGGGACTATCTCGCACAGATACGCAGTATTTT
TRBV29-1	.	TRBJ1-3	TRBD1	CSVGTEGNTIYF	TGCAGCGTGGGGACAGAAGGAAACACCATATATTTT
TRBV6-5	.	TRBJ1-6	TRBD1	CASSSDRGGPSPLHF	TGTGCCAGCAGTTCCGACAGGGGAGGGCCCTCACCCCTCCACTTT